A few counts support the clone carrying this TCR beta chain. Antigen unknown. Sample treatment: roughly 10-day PBMC culture with coronavirus spike peptide pools or control peptides (ViraFEST assay). This sample stems from a study of vaccination and CD4 T cells after COVID-19. Germline CDR1 ENHRY, CDR2 SYGVKD. The CDR3 consists of 13 residues. V was clipped by 3 bases and J by 2 bases, with 8 bases between them. The study sequenced cultured CD4+ T cell DNA using the Oncomine TCR Beta short-read assay. TCRdb re-called the PCR reads with MiXCR, one entry per CDR3 protein. Of roughly 18,000 distinct CDR3 sequences in the sample, approximately 56% were seen once.

V and J are TRBV10-3 and TRBJ2-7; D not resolved. The material was CD4+ T cells from blood, cultured in vitro, obtained before SARS-CoV-2 vaccination. The TCR sequence derives from a human donor who had recovered from COVID-19. CDR3 protein: CAISDSDAYEQYF. The CDR3 bases are TGTGCCATCAGTGACTCCGACGCCTACGAGCAGTACTTC.